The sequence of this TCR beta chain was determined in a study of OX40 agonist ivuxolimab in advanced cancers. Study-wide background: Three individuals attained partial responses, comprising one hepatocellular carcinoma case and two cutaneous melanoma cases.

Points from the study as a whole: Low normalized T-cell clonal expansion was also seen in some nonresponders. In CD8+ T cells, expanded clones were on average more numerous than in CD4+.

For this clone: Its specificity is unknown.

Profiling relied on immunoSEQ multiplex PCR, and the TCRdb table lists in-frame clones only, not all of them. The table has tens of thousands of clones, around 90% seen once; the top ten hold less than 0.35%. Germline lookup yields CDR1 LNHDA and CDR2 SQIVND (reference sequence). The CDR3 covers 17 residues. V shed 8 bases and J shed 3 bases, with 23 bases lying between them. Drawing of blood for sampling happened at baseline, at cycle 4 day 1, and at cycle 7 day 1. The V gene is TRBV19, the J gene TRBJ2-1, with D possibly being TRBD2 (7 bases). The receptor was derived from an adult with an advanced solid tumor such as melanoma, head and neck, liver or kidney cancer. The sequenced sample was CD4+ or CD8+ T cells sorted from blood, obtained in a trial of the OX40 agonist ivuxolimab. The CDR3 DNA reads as TGTGCCAGTTCTGAAGATGGAACGGGGGGCCTCTACAATGAGCAGTTCTTC. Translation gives CASSEDGTGGLYNEQFF.